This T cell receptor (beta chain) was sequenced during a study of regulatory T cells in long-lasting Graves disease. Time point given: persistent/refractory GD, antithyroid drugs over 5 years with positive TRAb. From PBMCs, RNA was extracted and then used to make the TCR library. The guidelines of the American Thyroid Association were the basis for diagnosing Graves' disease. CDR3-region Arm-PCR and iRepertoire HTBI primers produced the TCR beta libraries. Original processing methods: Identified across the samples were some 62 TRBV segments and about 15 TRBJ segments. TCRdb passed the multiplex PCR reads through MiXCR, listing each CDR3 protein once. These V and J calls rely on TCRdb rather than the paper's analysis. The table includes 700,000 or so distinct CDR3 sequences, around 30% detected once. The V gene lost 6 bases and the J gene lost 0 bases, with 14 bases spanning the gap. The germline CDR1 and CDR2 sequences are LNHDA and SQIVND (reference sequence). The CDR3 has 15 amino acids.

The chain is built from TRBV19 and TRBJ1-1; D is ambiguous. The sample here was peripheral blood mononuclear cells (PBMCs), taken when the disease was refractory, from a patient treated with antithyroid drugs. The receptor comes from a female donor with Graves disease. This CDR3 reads CASRSTVAMNTEAFF. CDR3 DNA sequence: TGTGCCAGTAGAAGTACAGTTGCCATGAACACTGAAGCTTTCTTT.